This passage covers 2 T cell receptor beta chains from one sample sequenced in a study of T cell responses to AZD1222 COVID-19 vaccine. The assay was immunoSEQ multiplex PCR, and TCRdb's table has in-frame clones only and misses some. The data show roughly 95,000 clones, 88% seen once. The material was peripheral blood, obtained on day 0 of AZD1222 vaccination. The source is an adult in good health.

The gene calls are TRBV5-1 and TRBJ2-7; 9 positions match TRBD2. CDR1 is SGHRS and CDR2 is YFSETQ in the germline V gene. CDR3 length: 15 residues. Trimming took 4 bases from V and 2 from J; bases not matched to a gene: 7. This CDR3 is CASSRGSGRAYEQYF. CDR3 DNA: TGCGCCAGCAGCCGGGGTAGCGGGAGAGCCTACGAGCAGTACTTC.

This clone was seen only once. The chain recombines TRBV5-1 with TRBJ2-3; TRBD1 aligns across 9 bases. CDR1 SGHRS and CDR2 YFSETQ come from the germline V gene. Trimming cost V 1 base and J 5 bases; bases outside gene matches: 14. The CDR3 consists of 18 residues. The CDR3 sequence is CASSLMLQGAYTRDTQYF. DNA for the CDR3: TGCGCCAGCAGCTTGATGCTACAGGGGGCCTATACTCGAGATACGCAGTATTTT.